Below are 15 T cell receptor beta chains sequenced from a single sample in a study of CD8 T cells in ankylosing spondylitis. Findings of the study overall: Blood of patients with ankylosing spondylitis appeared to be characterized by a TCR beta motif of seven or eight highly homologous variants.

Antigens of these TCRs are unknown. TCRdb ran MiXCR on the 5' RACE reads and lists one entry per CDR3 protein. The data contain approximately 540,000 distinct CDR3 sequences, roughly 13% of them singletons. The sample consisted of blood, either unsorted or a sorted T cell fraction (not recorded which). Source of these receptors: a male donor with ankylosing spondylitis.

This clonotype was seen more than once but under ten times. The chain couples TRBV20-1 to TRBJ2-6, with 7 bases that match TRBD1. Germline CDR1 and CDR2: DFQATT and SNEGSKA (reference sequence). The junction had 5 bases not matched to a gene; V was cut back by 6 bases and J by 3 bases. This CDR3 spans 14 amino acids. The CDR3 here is CSAGQQHGANVLTF. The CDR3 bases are TGCAGTGCGGGACAGCAGCATGGGGCCAACGTCCTGACTTTC.

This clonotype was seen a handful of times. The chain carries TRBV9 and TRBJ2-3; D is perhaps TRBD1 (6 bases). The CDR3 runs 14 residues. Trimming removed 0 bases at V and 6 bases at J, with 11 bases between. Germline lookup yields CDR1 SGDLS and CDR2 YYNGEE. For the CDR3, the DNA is TGTGCCAGCAGCGTAGTTACAGGGCTCGATACGCAGTATTTT. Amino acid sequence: CASSVVTGLDTQYF.

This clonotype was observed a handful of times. The CDR3 nucleotides are TGTGCCGGGATTGGGGGGGATGAAAAACTGTTTTTT. This sequence encodes CAGIGGDEKLFF. The chain carries TRBV30 and TRBJ1-4; TRBD1 might be the D (5 bases). This CDR3 has 12 amino acids. The V end was cut by 8 bases, the J end by 6 bases, with 13 bases between. Germline lookup yields CDR1 GTSNPN and CDR2 SVGIG (reference sequence). The variable domain in full, with the rest retrieved from reference TRBV30 and TRBJ1-4, is SQTIHQWPATLVQPVGSPLSLECTVEGTSNPNLYWYRQAAGRGLQLLFYSVGIGQISSEVPQNLSASRPQDRQFILSSKKLLLSDSGFYLCAGIGGDEKLFFGSGTQLSVL.

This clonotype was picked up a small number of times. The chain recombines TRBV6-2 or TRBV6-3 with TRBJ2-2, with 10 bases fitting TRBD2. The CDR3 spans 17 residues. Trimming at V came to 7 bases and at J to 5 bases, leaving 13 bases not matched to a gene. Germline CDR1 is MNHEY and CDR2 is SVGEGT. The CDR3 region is CASKLHPSGRRTGELFF. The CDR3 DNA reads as TGTGCCAGCAAGCTACACCCTAGCGGGAGAAGAACCGGGGAGCTGTTTTTT.

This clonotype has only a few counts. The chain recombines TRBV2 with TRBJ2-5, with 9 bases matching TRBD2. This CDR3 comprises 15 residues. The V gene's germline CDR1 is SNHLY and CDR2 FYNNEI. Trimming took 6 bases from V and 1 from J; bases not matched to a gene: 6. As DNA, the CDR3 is TGTGCCAGCAGCCTACAAGCGGGGGGCCAAGAGACCCAGTACTTC. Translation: CASSLQAGGQETQYF.

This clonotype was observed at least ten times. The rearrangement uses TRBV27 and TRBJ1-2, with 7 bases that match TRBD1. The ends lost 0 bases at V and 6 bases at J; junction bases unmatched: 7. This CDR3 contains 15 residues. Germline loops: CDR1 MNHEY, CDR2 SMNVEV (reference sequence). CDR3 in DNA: TGTGCCAGCAGTTTATCACAGGGGTTGGTAGATGGCTACACCTTC. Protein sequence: CASSLSQGLVDGYTF.

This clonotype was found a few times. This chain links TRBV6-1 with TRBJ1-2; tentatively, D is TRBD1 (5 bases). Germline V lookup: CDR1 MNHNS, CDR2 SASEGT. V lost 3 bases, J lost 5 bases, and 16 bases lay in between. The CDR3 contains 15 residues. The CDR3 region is CASSDPAGLKYGYTF. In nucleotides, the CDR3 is TGTGCCAGCAGTGACCCCGCGGGACTGAAATATGGCTACACCTTC.

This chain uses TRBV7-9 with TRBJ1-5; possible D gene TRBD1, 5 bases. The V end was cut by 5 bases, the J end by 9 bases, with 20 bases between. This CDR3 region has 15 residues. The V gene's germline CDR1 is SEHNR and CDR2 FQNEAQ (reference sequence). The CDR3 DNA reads TGTGCCAGCAGCCCAATTGGGACGGGGAATGGGCCCCAGCATTTT. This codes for CASSPIGTGNGPQHF.

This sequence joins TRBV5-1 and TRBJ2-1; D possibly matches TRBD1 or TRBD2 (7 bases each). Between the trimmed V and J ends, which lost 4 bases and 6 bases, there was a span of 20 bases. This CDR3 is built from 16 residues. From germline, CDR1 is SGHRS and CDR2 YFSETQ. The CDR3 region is CASSGQERDSRNEQFF. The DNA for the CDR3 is TGCGCCAGCAGCGGGCAAGAGCGGGACAGTCGCAATGAGCAGTTCTTC.

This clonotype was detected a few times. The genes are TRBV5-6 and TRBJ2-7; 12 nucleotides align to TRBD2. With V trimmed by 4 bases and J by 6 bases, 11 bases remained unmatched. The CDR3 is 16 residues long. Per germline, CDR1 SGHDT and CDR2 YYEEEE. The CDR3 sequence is CASSRRGRTSGTEQYF. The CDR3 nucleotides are TGTGCCAGCAGCCGACGGGGGCGGACTAGCGGGACCGAGCAGTACTTC.

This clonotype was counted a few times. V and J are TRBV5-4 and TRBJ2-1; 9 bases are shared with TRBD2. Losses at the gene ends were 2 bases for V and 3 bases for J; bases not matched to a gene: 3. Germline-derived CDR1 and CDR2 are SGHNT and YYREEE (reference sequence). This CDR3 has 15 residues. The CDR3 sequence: CASSFSGGIYNEQFF. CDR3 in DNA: TGTGCCAGCAGCTTTAGCGGGGGAATCTACAATGAGCAGTTCTTC.

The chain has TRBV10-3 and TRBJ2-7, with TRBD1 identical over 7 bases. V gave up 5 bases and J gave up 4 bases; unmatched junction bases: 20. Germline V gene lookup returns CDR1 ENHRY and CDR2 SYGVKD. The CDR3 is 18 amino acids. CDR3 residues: CAISHPLRTGTVKYEQYF. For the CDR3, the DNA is TGTGCCATCAGTCACCCTCTAAGAACGGGGACAGTAAAATACGAGCAGTACTTC.

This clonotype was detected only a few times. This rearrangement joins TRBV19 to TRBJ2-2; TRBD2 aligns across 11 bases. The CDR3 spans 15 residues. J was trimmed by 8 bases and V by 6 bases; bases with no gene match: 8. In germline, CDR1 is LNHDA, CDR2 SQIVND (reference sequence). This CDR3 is CASSFGLAGRGELFF. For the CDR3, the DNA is TGTGCCAGTAGCTTCGGACTAGCGGGTCGGGGGGAGCTGTTTTTT.

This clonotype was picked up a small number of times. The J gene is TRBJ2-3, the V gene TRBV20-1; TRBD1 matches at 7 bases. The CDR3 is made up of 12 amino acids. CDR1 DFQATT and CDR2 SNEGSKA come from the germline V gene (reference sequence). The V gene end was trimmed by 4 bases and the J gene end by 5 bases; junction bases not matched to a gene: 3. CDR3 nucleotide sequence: TGCAGTGCTACTAACAGGGGAGATACGCAGTATTTT. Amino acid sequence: CSATNRGDTQYF.

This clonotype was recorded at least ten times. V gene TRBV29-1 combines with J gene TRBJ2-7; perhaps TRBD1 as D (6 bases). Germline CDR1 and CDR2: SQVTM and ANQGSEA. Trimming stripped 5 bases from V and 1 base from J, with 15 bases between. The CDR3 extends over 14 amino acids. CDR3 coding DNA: TGCAGCGTTCTAGGACAGAGCGGATCCTACGAGCAGTACTTC. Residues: CSVLGQSGSYEQYF.